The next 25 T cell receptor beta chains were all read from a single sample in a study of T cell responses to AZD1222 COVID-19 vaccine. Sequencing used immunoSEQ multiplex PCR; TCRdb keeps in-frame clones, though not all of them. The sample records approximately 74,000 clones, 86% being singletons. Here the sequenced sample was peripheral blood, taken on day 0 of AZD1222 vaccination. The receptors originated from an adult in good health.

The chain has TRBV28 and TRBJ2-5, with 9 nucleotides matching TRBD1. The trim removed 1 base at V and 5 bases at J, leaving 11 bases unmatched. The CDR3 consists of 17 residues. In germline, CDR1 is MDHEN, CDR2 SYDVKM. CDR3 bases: TGTGCCAGCAGTTTATTTTCAGGACAGGGGCGTCGGGAGACCCAGTACTTC. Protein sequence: CASSLFSGQGRRETQYF.

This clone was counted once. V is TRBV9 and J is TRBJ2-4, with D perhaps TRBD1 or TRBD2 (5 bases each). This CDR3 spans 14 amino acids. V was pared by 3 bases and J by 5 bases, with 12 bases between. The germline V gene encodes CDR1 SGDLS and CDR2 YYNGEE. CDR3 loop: CASSAAGTQNIQYF. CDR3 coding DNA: TGTGCCAGCAGCGCTGCAGGGACCCAAAACATTCAGTACTTC.

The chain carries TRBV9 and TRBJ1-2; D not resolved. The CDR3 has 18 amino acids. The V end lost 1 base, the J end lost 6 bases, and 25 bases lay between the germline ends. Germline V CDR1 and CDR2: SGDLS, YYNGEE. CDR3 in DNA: TGTGCCAGCAGCGTACGGCCGGGTTATCCCGAAAGGGAGGATGGCTACACCTTC. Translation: CASSVRPGYPEREDGYTF.

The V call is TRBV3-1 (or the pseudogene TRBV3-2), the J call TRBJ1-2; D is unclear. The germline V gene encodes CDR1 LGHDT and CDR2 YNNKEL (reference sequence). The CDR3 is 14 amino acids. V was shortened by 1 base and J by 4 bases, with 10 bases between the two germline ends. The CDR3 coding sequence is TGTGCCAGCAGCCAAGGACGCACGCCCTATGGCTACACCTTC. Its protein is CASSQGRTPYGYTF.

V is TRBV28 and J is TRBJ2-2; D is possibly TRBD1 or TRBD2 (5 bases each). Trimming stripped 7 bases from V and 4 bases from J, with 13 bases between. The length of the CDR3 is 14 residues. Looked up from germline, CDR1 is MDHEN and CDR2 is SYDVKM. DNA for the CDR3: TGTGCCAGCATCCTAAGGGACGGCACCGGGGAGCTGTTTTTT. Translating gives CASILRDGTGELFF.

The DNA of the CDR3 is TGTGCCAGATCGTCTATAACAGTATCAGGAAACACCATATATTTT. This codes for CARSSITVSGNTIYF. This chain uses TRBV28 with TRBJ1-3; D uncertain. The CDR3 length is 15 residues. Deletions cut 9 bases from V and 4 bases from J, with 19 bases between. The germline gives CDR1 MDHEN, CDR2 SYDVKM. Complete variable domain (other parts from reference TRBV28 and TRBJ1-3): DVKVTQSSRYLVKRTGEKVFLECVQDMDHENMFWYRQDPGLGLRLIYFSYDVKMKEKGDIPEGYSVSREKKERFSLILESASTNQTSMYLCARSSITVSGNTIYFGEGSWLTVV.

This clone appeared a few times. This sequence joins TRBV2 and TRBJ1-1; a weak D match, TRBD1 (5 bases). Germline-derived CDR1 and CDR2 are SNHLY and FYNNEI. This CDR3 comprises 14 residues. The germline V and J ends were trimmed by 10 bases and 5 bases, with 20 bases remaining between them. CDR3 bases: TGTGCCACAAGACCGAGGACTGGGGGGACTGAAGCTTTCTTT. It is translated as CATRPRTGGTEAFF.

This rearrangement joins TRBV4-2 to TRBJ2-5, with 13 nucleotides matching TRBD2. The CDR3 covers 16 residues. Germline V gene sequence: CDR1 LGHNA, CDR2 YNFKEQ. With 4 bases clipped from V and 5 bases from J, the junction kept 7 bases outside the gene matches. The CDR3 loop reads CASSPSGTSGMETQYF. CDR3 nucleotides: TGTGCCAGCAGCCCCTCCGGGACTAGCGGGATGGAGACCCAGTACTTC.

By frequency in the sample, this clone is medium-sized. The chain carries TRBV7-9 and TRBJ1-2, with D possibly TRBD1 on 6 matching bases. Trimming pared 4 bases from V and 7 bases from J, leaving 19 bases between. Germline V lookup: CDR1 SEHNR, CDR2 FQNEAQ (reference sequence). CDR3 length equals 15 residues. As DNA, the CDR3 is TGTGCCAGCAGCTCTAACGCCGACAGGCACTCTGGCTACACCTTC. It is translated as CASSSNADRHSGYTF. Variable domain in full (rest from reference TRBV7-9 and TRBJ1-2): DTGVSQNPRHKITKRGQNVTFRCDPISEHNRLYWYRQTLGQGPEFLTYFQNEAQLEKSRLLSDRFSAERPKGSFSTLEIQRTEQGDSAMYLCASSSNADRHSGYTFGSGTRLTVV.

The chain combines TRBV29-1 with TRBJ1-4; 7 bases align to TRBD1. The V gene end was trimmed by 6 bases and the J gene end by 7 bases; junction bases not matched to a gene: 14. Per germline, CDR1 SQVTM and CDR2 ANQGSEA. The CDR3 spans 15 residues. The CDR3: CSVVEQGTISEKLFF. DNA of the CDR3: TGCAGCGTGGTCGAACAGGGGACTATTAGTGAAAAACTGTTTTTT.

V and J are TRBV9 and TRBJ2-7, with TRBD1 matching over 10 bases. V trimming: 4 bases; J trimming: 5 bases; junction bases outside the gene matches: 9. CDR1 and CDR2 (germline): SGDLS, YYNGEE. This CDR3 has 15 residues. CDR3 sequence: CASSQAGGQGNEQYF. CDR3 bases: TGTGCCAGCAGCCAGGCTGGGGGACAGGGGAACGAGCAGTACTTC.

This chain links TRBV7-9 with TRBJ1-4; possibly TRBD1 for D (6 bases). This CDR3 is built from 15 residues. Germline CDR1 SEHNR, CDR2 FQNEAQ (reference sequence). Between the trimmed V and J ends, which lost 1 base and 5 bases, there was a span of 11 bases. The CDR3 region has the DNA TGTGCCAGCAGCTTAGTAACGGGGGCGAATGAAAAACTGTTTTTT. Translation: CASSLVTGANEKLFF.

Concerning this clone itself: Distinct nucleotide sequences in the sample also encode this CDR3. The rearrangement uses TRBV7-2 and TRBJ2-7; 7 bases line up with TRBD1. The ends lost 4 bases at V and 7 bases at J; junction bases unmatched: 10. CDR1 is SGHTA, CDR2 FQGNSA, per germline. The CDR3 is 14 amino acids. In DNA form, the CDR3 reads TGTGCCAGCAGCTGGACAGGTGGGTCTGAGGAGCAGTACTTC. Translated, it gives CASSWTGGSEEQYF.

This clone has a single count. In nucleotides, the CDR3 is TGTGCCAGCAGGACCGGGAACTCTGGGGCCAACGTCCTGACTTTC. Residues: CASRTGNSGANVLTF. V usage is TRBV27 and J usage is TRBJ2-6, with D perhaps TRBD2 (5 bases). Germline V CDR1 and CDR2: MNHEY, SMNVEV (reference sequence). CDR3 size: 15 residues. Trimming cost V 6 bases and J 0 bases, with 9 bases left between them.

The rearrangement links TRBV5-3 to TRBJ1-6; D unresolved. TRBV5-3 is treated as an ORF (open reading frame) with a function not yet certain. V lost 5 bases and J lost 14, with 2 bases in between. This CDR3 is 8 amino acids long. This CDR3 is CARRTLHF. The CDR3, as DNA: TGTGCCAGAAGAACCCTCCACTTT.

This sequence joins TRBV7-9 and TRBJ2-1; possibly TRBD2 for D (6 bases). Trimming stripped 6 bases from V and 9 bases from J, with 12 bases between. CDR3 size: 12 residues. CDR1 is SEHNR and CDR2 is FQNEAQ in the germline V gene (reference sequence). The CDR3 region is CASRRGGVEQFF. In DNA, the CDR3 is TGTGCCAGCAGACGAGGCGGGGTTGAGCAGTTCTTC.

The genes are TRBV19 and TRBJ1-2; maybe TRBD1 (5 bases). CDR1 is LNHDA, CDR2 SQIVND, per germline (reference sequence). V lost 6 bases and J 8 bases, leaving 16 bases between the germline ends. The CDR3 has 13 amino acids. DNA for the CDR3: TGTGCCAGTAGCCGACGGGGCCCAGGAGGCTACACCTTC. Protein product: CASSRRGPGGYTF.

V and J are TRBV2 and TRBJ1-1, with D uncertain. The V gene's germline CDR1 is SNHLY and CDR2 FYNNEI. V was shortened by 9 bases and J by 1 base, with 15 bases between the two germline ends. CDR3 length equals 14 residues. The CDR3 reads CARLRERGNTEAFF. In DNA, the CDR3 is TGTGCCAGGCTCCGGGAAAGAGGGAACACTGAAGCTTTCTTT.

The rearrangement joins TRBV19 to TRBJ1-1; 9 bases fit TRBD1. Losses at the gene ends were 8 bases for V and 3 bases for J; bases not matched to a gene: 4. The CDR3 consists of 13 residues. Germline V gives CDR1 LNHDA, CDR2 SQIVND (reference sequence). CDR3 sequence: CASGRDRDTEAFF. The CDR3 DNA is TGTGCCAGTGGAAGGGACAGGGACACTGAAGCTTTCTTT. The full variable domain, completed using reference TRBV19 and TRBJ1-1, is DGGITQSPKYLFRKEGQNVTLSCEQNLNHDAMYWYRQDPGQGLRLIYYSQIVNDFQKGDIAEGYSVSREKKESFPLTVTSAQKNPTAFYLCASGRDRDTEAFFGQGTRLTVV.

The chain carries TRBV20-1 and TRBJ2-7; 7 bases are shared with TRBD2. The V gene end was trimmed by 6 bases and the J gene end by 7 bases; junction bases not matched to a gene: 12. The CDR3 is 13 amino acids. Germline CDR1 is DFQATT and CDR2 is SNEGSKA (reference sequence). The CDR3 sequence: CSASDSSGAEQYF. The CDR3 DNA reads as TGCAGTGCCAGTGATTCTAGCGGCGCAGAGCAGTACTTC.

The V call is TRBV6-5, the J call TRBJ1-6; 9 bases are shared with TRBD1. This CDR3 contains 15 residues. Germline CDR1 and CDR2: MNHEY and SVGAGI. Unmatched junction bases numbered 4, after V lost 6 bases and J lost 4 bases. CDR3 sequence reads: CASRGQGVYNSPLHF. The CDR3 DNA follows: TGTGCCAGCAGGGGACAGGGTGTATATAATTCACCCCTCCACTTT.

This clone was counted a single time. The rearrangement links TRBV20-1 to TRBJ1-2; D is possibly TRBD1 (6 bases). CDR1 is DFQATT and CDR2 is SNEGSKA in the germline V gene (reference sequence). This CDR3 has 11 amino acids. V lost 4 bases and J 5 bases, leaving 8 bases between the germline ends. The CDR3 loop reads CSAKQGYGYTF. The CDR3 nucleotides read TGCAGTGCTAAACAGGGTTATGGCTACACCTTC.

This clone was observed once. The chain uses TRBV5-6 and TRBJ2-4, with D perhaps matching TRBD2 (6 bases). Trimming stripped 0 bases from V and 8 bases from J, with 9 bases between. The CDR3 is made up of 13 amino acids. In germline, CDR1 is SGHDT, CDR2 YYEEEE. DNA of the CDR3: TGTGCCAGCAGCTTGGTGGGCGGGGACATTCAGTACTTC. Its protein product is CASSLVGGDIQYF.

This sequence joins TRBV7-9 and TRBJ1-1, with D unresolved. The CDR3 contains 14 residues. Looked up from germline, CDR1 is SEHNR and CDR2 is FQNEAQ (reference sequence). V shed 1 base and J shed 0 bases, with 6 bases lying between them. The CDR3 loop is CASSLVAVNTEAFF. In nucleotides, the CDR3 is TGTGCCAGCAGCTTAGTGGCGGTGAACACTGAAGCTTTCTTT.

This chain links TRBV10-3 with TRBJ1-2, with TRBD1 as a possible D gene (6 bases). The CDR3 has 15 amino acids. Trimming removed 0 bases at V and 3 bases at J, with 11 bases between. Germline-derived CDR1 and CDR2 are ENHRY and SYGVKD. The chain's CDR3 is CAISESGGRDYGYTF. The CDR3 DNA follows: TGTGCCATCAGTGAGTCAGGGGGTCGCGACTATGGCTACACCTTC.